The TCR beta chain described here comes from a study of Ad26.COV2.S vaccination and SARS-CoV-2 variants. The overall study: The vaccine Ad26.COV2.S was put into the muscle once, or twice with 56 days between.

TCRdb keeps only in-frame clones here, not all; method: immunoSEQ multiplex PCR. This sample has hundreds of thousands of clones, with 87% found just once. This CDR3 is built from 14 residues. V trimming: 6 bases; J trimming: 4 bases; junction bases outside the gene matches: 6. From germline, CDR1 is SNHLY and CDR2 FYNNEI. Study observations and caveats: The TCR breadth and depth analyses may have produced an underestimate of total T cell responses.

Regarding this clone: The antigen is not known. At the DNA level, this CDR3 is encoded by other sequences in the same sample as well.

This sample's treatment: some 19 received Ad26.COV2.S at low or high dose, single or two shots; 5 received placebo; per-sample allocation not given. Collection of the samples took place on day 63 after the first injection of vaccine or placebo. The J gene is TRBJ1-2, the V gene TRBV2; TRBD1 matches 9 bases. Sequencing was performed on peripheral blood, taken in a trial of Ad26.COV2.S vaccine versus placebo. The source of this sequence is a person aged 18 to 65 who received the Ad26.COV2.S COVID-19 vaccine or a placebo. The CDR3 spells CASSAGQGGYGYTF. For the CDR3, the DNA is TGTGCCAGCAGCGCGGGACAGGGAGGCTATGGCTACACCTTC.